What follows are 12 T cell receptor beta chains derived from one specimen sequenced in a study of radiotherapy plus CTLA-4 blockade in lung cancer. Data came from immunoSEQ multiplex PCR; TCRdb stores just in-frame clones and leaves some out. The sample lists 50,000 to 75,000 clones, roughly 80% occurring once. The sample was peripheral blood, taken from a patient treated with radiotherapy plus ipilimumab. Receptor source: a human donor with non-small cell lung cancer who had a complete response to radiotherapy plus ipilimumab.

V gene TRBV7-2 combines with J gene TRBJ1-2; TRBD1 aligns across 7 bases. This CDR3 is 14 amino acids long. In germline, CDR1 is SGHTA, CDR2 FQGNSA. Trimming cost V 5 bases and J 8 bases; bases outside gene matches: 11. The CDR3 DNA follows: TGTGCCAGCAGCCCACGTAACAGGGGAGTAGGCTACACCTTC. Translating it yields CASSPRNRGVGYTF.

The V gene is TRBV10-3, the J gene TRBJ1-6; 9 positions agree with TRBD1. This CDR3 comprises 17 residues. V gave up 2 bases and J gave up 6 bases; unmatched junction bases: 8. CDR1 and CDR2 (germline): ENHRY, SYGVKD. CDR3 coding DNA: TGTGCCATCAGTGAGGCGTCCGGGACAGGGTTTAATTCACCCCTCCACTTT. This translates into CAISEASGTGFNSPLHF.

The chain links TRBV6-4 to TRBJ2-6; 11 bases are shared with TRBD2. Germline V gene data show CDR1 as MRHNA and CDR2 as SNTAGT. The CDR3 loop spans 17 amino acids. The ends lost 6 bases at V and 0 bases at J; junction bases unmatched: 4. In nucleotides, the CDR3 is TGTGCCAGCAGCCCGGGACTAGCGGACTCTGGGGCCAACGTCCTGACTTTC. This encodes CASSPGLADSGANVLTF.

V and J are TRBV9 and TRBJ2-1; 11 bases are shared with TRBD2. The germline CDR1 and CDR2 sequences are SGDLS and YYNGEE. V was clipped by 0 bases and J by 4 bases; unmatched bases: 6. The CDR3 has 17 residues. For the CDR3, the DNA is TGTGCCAGCAGCGTAGCTGTGGGGACTAGCGGATACAATGAGCAGTTCTTC. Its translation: CASSVAVGTSGYNEQFF.

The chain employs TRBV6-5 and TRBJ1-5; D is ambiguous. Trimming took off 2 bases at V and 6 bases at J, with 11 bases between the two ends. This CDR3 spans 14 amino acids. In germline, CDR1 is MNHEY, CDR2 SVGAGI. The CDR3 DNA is TGTGCCAGCAGTTACGATGGCTCTGGTCAGCCCCAGCATTTT. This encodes CASSYDGSGQPQHF.

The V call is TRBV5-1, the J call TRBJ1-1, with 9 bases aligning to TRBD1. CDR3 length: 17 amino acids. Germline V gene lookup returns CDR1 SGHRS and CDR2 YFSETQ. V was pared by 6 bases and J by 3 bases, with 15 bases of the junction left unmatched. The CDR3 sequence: CASNPTGGIGGDTEAFF. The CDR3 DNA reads TGCGCCAGCAACCCGACAGGGGGTATAGGTGGCGACACTGAAGCTTTCTTT. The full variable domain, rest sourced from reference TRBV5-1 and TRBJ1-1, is KAGVTQTPRYLIKTRGQQVTLSCSPISGHRSVSWYQQTPGQGLQFLFEYFSETQRNKGNFPGRFSGRQFSNSRSEMNVSTLELGDSALYLCASNPTGGIGGDTEAFFGQGTRLTVV.

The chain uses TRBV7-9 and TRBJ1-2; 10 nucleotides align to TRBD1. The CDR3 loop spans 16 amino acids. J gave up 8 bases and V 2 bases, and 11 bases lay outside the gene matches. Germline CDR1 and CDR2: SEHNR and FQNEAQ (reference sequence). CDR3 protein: CASSLTGTGEVGGYTF. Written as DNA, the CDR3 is TGTGCCAGCAGCTTAACTGGGACAGGGGAAGTAGGGGGCTACACCTTC.

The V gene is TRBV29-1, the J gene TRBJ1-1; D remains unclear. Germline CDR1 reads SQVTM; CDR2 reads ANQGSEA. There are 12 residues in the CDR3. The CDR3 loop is CTVHGVDTEAFF. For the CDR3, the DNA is TGCACCGTCCACGGGGTTGATACTGAAGCTTTCTTT. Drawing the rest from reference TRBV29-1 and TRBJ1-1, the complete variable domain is SAVISQKPSRDICQRGTSLTIQCQVDSQVTMMFWYRQQPGQSLTLIATANQGSEATYESGFVIDKFPISRPNLTFSTLTVSNMSPEDSSIYLCTVHGVDTEAFFGQGTRLTVV.

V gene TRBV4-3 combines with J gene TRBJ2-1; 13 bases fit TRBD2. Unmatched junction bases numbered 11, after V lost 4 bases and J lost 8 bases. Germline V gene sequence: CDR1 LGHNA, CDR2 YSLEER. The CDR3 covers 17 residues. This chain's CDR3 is CASSRSLAGGGSYEQFF. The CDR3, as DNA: TGCGCCAGCAGCCGCTCACTAGCGGGAGGGGGTTCCTATGAGCAGTTCTTC.

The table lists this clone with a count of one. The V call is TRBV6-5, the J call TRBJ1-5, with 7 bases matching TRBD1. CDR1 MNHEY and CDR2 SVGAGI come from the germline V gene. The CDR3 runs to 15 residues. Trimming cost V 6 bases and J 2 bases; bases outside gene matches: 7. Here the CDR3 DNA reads TGTGCCAGCAGCAAGGGGGCGATTGGCAATCAGCCCCAGCATTTT. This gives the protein CASSKGAIGNQPQHF.

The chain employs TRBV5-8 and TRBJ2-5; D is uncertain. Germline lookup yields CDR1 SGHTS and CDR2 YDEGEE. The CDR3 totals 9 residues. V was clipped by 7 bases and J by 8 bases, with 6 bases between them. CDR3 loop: CASGRTQYF. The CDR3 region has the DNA TGTGCCAGCGGGCGAACCCAGTACTTC.

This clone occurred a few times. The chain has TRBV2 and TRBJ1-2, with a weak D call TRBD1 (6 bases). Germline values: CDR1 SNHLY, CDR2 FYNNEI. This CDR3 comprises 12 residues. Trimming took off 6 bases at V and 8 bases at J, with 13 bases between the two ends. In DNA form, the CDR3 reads TGTGCCAGCAGCCGGGCAGGGGAAGGCTACACCTTC. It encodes CASSRAGEGYTF. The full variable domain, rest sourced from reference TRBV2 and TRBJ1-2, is EPEVTQTPSHQVTQMGQEVILRCVPISNHLYFYWYRQILGQKVEFLVSFYNNEISEKSEIFDDQFSVERPDGSNFTLKIRSTKLEDSAMYFCASSRAGEGYTFGSGTRLTVV.